Shown below are 2 T cell receptor beta chains from a single sample sequenced in a study of human T cells and chemical hapten exposure. From the RACE reads, TCRdb called clonotypes with MiXCR, one entry per CDR3 protein. The sample holds roughly 100,000 distinct CDR3 sequences, roughly an eighth seen once. Time point meaning: pre-sensitization, week 0. The sample's treatment: therapeutic diphenylcyclopropenone sensitization with weekly scalp DPC. The sequenced sample was whole blood, obtained in connection with sensitization to the hapten diphenylcyclopropenone (DPC). The receptor source for this set is a woman between 45 and 65 years old with alopecia areata. Some clones in this sample may be carry-over from other donors' samples.

V is TRBV2 and J is TRBJ2-7, with TRBD2 identical over 14 bases. V was clipped by 8 bases and J by 4 bases; unmatched bases: 7. CDR3 size: 15 residues. Per the germline V gene, CDR1 is SNHLY and CDR2 is FYNNEI. The CDR3 spells CASLGLAGERYEQYF. The DNA for the CDR3 is TGTGCCAGCTTGGGACTAGCGGGAGAAAGGTACGAGCAGTACTTC.

The V gene is TRBV28, the J gene TRBJ1-6; TRBD1 matches at 7 bases. This CDR3 has 15 residues. Germline V gives CDR1 MDHEN, CDR2 SYDVKM. The V and J ends lost 9 bases and 13 bases, in that order; junction bases with no gene match: 18. The CDR3 DNA follows: TGTGCCAGTTTAGGGCTTGGACAGGCGGTAGGGCCCCTCCACTTT. Amino acids: CASLGLGQAVGPLHF.